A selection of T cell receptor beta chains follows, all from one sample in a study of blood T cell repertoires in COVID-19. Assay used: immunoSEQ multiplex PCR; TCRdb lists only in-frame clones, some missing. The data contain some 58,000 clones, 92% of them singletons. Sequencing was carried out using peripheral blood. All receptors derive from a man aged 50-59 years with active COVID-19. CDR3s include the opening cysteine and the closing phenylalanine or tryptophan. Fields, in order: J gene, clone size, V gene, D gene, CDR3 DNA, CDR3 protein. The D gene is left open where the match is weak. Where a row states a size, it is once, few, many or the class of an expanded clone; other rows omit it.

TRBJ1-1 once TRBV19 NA TGTGCCAGCATCACCTTAAGGGAGAAGGACACTGAAGCTTTCTTT CASITLREKDTEAFF
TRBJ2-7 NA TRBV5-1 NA TGCGCCAGCAGCTCGTATACAGGGCAAAGAGATGGCTACGAGCAGTACTTC CASSSYTGQRDGYEQYF
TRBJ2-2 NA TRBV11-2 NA TGTGCCAGCAGCTTATCTGCCGGGGAGCTGTTTTTT CASSLSAGELFF
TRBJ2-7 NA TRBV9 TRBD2 TGTGCCAGCAGTAGGACTAGCGGATTCTACGAGCAGTACTTC CASSRTSGFYEQYF
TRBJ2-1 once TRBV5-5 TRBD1 TGTGCCAGCAGCCGTCGGGGACAGTTCAATGAGCAGTTCTTC CASSRRGQFNEQFF
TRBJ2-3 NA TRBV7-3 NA TGTGCCAGCAGCAAGGTGGGGGCCGCGGGAGATACGCAGTATTTT CASSKVGAAGDTQYF
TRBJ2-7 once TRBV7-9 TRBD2 TGTGCCAGCAGCCAGATTAGCGGGGTTCCTGCCGGAAAGAAGGGAGAGCAGTACTTC CASSQISGVPAGKKGEQYF
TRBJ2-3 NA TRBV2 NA TGTGCCAGCAGAACAGGGGAGGCAGATACGCAGTATTTT CASRTGEADTQYF
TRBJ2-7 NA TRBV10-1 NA TGCGCCAGCAGCCCCCTTGGAAGCGCCCGCTACGAGCAGTACTTC CASSPLGSARYEQYF
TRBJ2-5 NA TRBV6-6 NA TGTGCCAGCTACCTCGGAAGGGGGCAAGAGACCCAGTACTTC CASYLGRGQETQYF
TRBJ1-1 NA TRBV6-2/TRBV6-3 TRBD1 TGTGCCAGCAGCAAACAGGGGGTGAACACTGAAGCTTTCTTT CASSKQGVNTEAFF
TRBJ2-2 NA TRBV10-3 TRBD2 TGTGCCATCAGTGAGTCTGGACTAGCGGAGAACACCGGGGAGCTGTTTTTT CAISESGLAENTGELFF
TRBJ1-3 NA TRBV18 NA TGTGCCAGCTCACCACGGAAAGCGTCTGGAAACACCATATATTTT CASSPRKASGNTIYF
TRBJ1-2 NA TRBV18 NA TGTGCCAGCTCACCGGACATAGGGGGTGGCTACACCTTC CASSPDIGGGYTF
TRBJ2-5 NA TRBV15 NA TGTGCCACCAGCATGCGACTGGTGACGGGGACCCAGTACTTC CATSMRLVTGTQYF
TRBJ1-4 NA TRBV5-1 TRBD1 TGCGCCAGCAGCGCTCAGGGGGCAACTAATGAAAAACTGTTTTTT CASSAQGATNEKLFF
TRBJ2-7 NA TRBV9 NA TGTGCCAGCAGCTCCGACCCTAGCGCCGAGCAGTACTTC CASSSDPSAEQYF
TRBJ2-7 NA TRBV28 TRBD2 TGTGCCAGCAGTCCCCTAGCGGGAGGTTACTACGAGCAGTACTTC CASSPLAGGYYEQYF
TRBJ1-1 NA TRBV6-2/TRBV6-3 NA TGTGCCAGCAGTTACCTACGTTGGGGCGTTGGGAACACTGAAGCTTTCTTT CASSYLRWGVGNTEAFF
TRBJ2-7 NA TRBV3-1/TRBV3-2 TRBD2 TGTGCCACCTTTAGCGGGAGGGCCTTGTACGAGCAGTACTTC CATFSGRALYEQYF
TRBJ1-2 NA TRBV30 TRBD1 TGTGCCTGGTCCCGGGACAGACCCAAAGGCTACACCTTC CAWSRDRPKGYTF
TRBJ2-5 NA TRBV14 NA TGTGCCAGCAGCCAAGGTAGCCAGACCCAGTACTTC CASSQGSQTQYF
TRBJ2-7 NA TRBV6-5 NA TGTGCCAGCAGAGGAAACAGGGTGAACGACGAGCAGTACTTC CASRGNRVNDEQYF
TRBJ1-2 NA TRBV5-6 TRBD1 TGTGCCAGCAGCTTTACGGGACAGGGGTATGGCTACACCTTC CASSFTGQGYGYTF
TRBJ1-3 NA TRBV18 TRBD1 TGTGCCAGCTCTTCTATCGCAGGGGGCCCTGGAAACACCATATATTTT CASSSIAGGPGNTIYF
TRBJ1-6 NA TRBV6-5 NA TGTGCCAGCAGTTTAGGGACTTATAATTCACCCCTCCACTTT CASSLGTYNSPLHF
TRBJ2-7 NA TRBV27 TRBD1 TGTGCCAGCAGTTTTATTCCCGGGACAGCATACGAGCAGTACTTC CASSFIPGTAYEQYF
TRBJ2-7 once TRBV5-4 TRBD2 TGTGCCAGCAGCCCTGGGACTAGCGGGAGGGTTGGTAGGGGAGAGCAGTACTTC CASSPGTSGRVGRGEQYF
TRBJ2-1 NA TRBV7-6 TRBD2 TGTGCCAGCAGGCGTGGGACTAGCGGGCTAGATAGTGAGCAGTTCTTC CASRRGTSGLDSEQFF
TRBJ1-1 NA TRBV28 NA TGTGCCAGCAGTTTAATGGGGGGACACACTGAAGCTTTCTTT CASSLMGGHTEAFF
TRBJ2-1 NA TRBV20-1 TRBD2 TGCAGTGCTAGAGCAGGACTAGATCAGTTCTTC CSARAGLDQFF
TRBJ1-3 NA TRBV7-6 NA TGTGCCAGCAGCTTAGTAGCTACAAACTCTGGAAACACCATATATTTT CASSLVATNSGNTIYF
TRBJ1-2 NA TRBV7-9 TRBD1 TGTGCCGTACAGGGGGCGGACTATGGCTACACCTTC CAVQGADYGYTF
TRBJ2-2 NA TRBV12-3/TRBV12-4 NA TGTGCCAGCAGTACCCGGGGCACCGGGGAGCTGTTTTTT CASSTRGTGELFF
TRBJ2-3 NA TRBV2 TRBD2 TGTGCCAGCAGTGGAGCGGGAGGGGATACGCAGTATTTT CASSGAGGDTQYF
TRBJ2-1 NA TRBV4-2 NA TGTGCCAGCAGCCACGAGGCGGAAACCTACAATGAGCAGTTCTTC CASSHEAETYNEQFF
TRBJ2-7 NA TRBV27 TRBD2 TGTGCCAGCAAACGGACTAGCGGGGCCTACGAGCAGTACTTC CASKRTSGAYEQYF
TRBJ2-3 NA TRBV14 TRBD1 TGTGCCAGCGACGGGACAGGCACAGATACGCAGTATTTT CASDGTGTDTQYF
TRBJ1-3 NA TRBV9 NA TGTGCCAGCAGCGCAGAGACAGCCCTCTCTGGAAACACCATATATTTT CASSAETALSGNTIYF
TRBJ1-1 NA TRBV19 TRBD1 TGTGCCAGTACCACCAACCCCGGGACAGGCGCTGAAGCTTTCTTT CASTTNPGTGAEAFF
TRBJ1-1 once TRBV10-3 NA TGTGCCATCAGTGGCCCGGACACTGAAGCTTTCTTT CAISGPDTEAFF
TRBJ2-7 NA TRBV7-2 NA TGTGCCAGCAGCTTAGGAAGGCTCAGGGATCGCTCCTACGAGCAGTACTTC CASSLGRLRDRSYEQYF
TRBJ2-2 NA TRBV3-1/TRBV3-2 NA TGTGCCAGCAGCCAAGATCCGGGGAACACCGGGGAGCTGTTTTTT CASSQDPGNTGELFF
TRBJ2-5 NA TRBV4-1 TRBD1 TGCGCCAGCAGCCTCAAGACGTCGGCAGGGGGCTTTTACCAAGAGACCCAGTACTTC CASSLKTSAGGFYQETQYF
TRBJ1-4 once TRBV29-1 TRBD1 TGCAGCGTTATCCGGGACAGCTTCTCAACTAATGAAAAACTGTTTTTT CSVIRDSFSTNEKLFF
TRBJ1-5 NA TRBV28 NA TGTGCCAGCAGTCTGACAGGTTTTGGCCAGCCCCAGCATTTT CASSLTGFGQPQHF
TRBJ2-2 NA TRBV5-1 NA TGCGCCAGCAACCCCGGCGGGCACCGTGCCGGGGAGCTGTTTTTT CASNPGGHRAGELFF
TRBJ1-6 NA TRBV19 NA TGTGCCAGTAAAGACGACAGAAGGTCACCCCTCCACTTT CASKDDRRSPLHF
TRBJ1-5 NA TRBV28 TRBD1 TGTGCCAGCGCAACAGGGGGCAATCAGCCCCAGCATTTT CASATGGNQPQHF
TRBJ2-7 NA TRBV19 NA TGTGCCAGTAGTACTCGGGACAAAGGATACGAGCAGTACTTC CASSTRDKGYEQYF
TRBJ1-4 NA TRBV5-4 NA TGTGCCAGCAGCTTGTACTTAAATGAAAAACTGTTTTTT CASSLYLNEKLFF
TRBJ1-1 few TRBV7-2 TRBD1 TGTGCCAGCAGCCTACAGGGGGCGCGAACTGAAGCTTTCTTT CASSLQGARTEAFF
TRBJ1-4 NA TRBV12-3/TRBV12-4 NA TGTGCCAGCAGTTTGGGGGGGAAACTGTTTTTT CASSLGGKLFF
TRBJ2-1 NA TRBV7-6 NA TGTGCCAGCAGCTCTGGACAGCTGACTTTGAGCTCCTACAATGAGCAGTTCTTC CASSSGQLTLSSYNEQFF
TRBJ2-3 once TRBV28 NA TGTGCCAGCAGTTCCCAGGGTCGCCATAGCACAGATACGCAGTATTTT CASSSQGRHSTDTQYF
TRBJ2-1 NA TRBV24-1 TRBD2 TGTGCCACCAGTGATTCCGGGACTAGCGGGAGGTTGAATGAGCAGTTCTTC CATSDSGTSGRLNEQFF
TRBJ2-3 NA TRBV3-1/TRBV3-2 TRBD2 TGTGCCAGCAGCCAAGAAACACCGGGACTAGCGGGGGGGGAGGCAGATACGCAGTATTTT CASSQETPGLAGGEADTQYF
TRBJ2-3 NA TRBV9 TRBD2 TGTGCCAGCAGTAGAGAAGGACTAGCGGGAAGAGATACGCAGTATTTT CASSREGLAGRDTQYF